This T cell receptor (beta chain) was sequenced for a study of cytomegalovirus exposure and HLA in healthy donors. CDR1 is SGHTA, CDR2 FQGNSA, per germline. Trimming took 4 bases from V and 3 from J; bases not matched to a gene: 5. The CDR3 is 16 amino acids. Study results and limitations: In a later analysis, the majority of CMV-associated beta chains seemingly showed HLA restriction. Equally common other TCR beta chains were less clonally expanded than HLA-associated ones, a later analysis found. According to an earlier analysis, most TCR beta V segments yielded productive rearrangements about 87% or about 30% of the time.

Concerning this clone: Its antigen is not identified.

Primers for the PCR totalled 60 Vbeta and 13 Jbeta. Some clones are missing from TCRdb's copy, which holds only in-frame ones; the method was immunoSEQ multiplex PCR. The repertoire includes more than 55,000 clones, about 73% of them detected once, and around 10% sits in the top ten. The V and J genes are TRBV7-2 and TRBJ2-3; 12 nucleotides line up with TRBD2. The receptor was derived from a woman in her sixties or seventies in good health and CMV-seropositive. Sequenced sample: PBMCs. CDR3 nucleotides: TGTGCCAGCAGCTGGACAGGACTAGCGGGAACAGATACGCAGTATTTT. Protein: CASSWTGLAGTDTQYF.